The TCR beta chain under discussion was sequenced for a study of cytomegalovirus exposure and HLA in healthy donors. Trimming removed 5 bases from V and 4 bases from J; junction bases left unmatched: 10. CDR1 is MNHNY, CDR2 SVGAGI, per germline (reference sequence). The CDR3 has 16 amino acids. PCR involved 60 Vbeta and 13 Jbeta primers. Assay: immunoSEQ multiplex PCR; the TCRdb copy retains only in-frame clones and omits some. The sample records about 180,000 clones, more than 75% being singletons. Concerning this clone itself: Its specificity is not known.

Findings and limits, study-wide: Among the CMV-associated chains, a few were confirmed in vitro as specific for CMV antigens.

The sequence was obtained from a woman in her twenties or thirties in good health and CMV-seropositive. The chain has TRBV6-6 and TRBJ2-5; 10 bases are shared with TRBD2. Material: PBMCs. The DNA for the CDR3 is TGTGCCAGCAGTACTACCGAGCGGGGGGGCGGAGAGACCCAGTACTTC. Amino acid sequence: CASSTTERGGGETQYF.